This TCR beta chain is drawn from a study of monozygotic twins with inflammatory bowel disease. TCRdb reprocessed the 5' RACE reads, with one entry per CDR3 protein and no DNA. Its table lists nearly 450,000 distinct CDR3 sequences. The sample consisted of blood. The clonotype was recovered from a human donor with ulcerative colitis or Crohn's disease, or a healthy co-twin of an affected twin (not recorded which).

The CDR3 sequence: CASSLDLNEKLFF. The chain combines TRBV7-9 with TRBJ1-4. Germline-derived CDR1 and CDR2 are SEHNR and FQNEAQ (reference sequence). There are 13 residues in the CDR3.